A selection of T cell receptor beta chains follows, all from one sample in a study of cytomegalovirus exposure and HLA in healthy donors. Sequencing was performed with immunoSEQ multiplex PCR; in TCRdb, only in-frame clones are kept and a portion is missing. The data hold over 100,000 clones, with under 85% observed a single time. Sequenced sample: PBMCs. The origin of the receptors is a male donor in good health and CMV-seropositive. The CDR3 runs from the conserved cysteine through the conserved F or W. The D gene is left open where the match is weak. Rows may omit the clone size; those that give it use once, few, many or a size class.

j_call clone_size d_call v_call cdr3_aa cdr3_nt
TRBJ2-5 . TRBD1 TRBV5-4 CASSVGTGGGEETQYF TGTGCCAGCAGCGTCGGGACAGGGGGCGGTGAGGAGACCCAGTACTTC
TRBJ2-1 . TRBD1 TRBV18 CASSPANRDRVNEQFF TGTGCCAGCTCACCAGCCAATAGGGACAGGGTCAATGAGCAGTTCTTC
TRBJ2-2 once . TRBV6-1 CASSGLQGAGELFF TGTGCCAGCAGTGGGTTACAGGGTGCCGGGGAGCTGTTTTTT
TRBJ1-1 . . TRBV29-1 CSVGLEYTEAFF TGCAGCGTTGGCCTAGAATACACTGAAGCTTTCTTT
TRBJ2-7 many TRBD1 TRBV11-1 CASSYSGQGYEQYF TGTGCCAGCAGCTACTCGGGACAGGGCTACGAGCAGTACTTC
TRBJ2-7 . TRBD1 TRBV7-6 CASSPGQDPSYEQYF TGTGCCAGCAGCCCGGGACAGGACCCCTCCTACGAGCAGTACTTC
TRBJ2-1 . TRBD2 TRBV27 CASSSPGGMYNEQFF TGTGCCAGCAGTTCCCCGGGGGGGATGTACAATGAGCAGTTCTTC
TRBJ1-4 . TRBD1 TRBV5-1 CASSLVGPGQGDEKLFF TGCGCCAGCAGCTTGGTGGGTCCGGGACAGGGCGACGAAAAACTGTTTTTT
TRBJ2-7 . TRBD1 TRBV18 CASSLTGGSYEQYF TGTGCCAGCTCTTTGACAGGGGGAAGTTACGAGCAGTACTTC
TRBJ2-1 . TRBD2 TRBV11-2 CASSLRTSASYNEQFF TGTGCCAGCAGCCTCCGTACTAGCGCGTCCTACAATGAGCAGTTCTTC
TRBJ2-5 . . TRBV7-2 CASSPPSRGATQYF TGTGCCAGCAGCCCCCCTAGTCGGGGTGCGACCCAGTACTTC
TRBJ2-3 . TRBD2 TRBV2 CASRAGGPSTDTQYF TGTGCCAGCAGAGCGGGAGGGCCGAGCACAGATACGCAGTATTTT
TRBJ2-7 once . TRBV21-1 CASKGGWVAFRHYEQYF TGTGCCAGCAAGGGGGGGTGGGTCGCTTTCCGTCACTACGAGCAGTACTTC
TRBJ1-1 . TRBD1 TRBV19 CASSLRGLDTEAFF TGTGCCAGTAGTTTAAGGGGGCTGGACACTGAAGCTTTCTTT
TRBJ2-1 . TRBD2 TRBV10-3 CAISEAGLAGEDEQFF TGTGCCATCAGTGAAGCCGGACTAGCGGGAGAGGATGAGCAGTTCTTC
TRBJ2-3 few TRBD2 TRBV7-9 CASSLPGTRNTQYF TGTGCCAGCAGCTTACCCGGGACTAGAAATACGCAGTATTTT
TRBJ1-2 . . TRBV19 CASSAQAINYGYTF TGTGCCAGTAGTGCACAGGCTATCAACTATGGCTACACCTTC
TRBJ2-3 once TRBD2 TRBV28 CASRTSGTTDTQYF TGTGCCAGCAGAACTAGCGGGACCACAGATACGCAGTATTTT
TRBJ2-5 once TRBD2 TRBV6-1 CASSEGGLAEQETQYF TGTGCCAGCAGTGAAGGGGGACTAGCGGAACAAGAGACCCAGTACTTC
TRBJ2-5 . . TRBV19 CASSIRVGNQETQYF TGTGCCAGTAGTATCAGGGTAGGCAACCAAGAGACCCAGTACTTC
TRBJ1-1 . TRBD1 TRBV19 CASRRDRGFTEAFF TGTGCCAGTAGACGAGACAGGGGATTTACTGAAGCTTTCTTT
TRBJ1-5 . . TRBV29-1 CSVREAENQPQHF TGCAGCGTTAGGGAAGCGGAAAATCAGCCCCAGCATTTT
TRBJ1-1 few . TRBV5-1 CASSLGLLGRTEAFF TGCGCCAGCAGCTTGGGCCTCCTGGGCCGTACTGAAGCTTTCTTT
TRBJ2-3 . TRBD2 TRBV11-2 CASSFTSGTDTQYF TGTGCCAGCAGCTTCACTAGCGGAACAGATACGCAGTATTTT
TRBJ1-1 . . TRBV28 CASSSQQGQGAFF TGTGCCAGCAGTTCTCAACAGGGTCAGGGAGCTTTCTTT
TRBJ2-5 few . TRBV5-6 CASSLSWGAETQYF TGTGCCAGCAGCTTGTCTTGGGGCGCAGAGACCCAGTACTTC
TRBJ1-2 . . TRBV7-9 CASSLDPGRHYGYGYTF TGTGCCAGCAGCTTAGACCCCGGCAGACATTATGGCTATGGCTACACCTTC
TRBJ2-1 . TRBD2 TRBV11-2 CASSTGTSGGEGEQFF TGTGCTAGCAGCACCGGGACTAGCGGGGGGGAAGGTGAGCAGTTCTTC
TRBJ2-2 . . TRBV6-6 CASSRVETGELFF TGTGCCAGCAGCCGCGTAGAGACCGGGGAGCTGTTTTTT